The 27 T cell receptor beta chains below come from one sample, sequenced in a study of T cell changes during pregnancy in multiple sclerosis. The repertoire was sequenced with immunoSEQ multiplex PCR; TCRdb's copy has only in-frame clones and lacks some. The table has around 79,000 clones, 80% to 95% seen once. The material was CD4+ T cells from peripheral blood mononuclear cells, obtained in the second trimester of pregnancy. Receptors originate from a female donor with multiple sclerosis, enrolled in a pregnancy study.

The V call is TRBV15, the J call TRBJ2-3, with D perhaps matching TRBD2 (6 bases). Trimming shortened V by 6 bases and J by 5 bases, and 15 bases separated the two germline ends. CDR1 and CDR2 from the germline V gene are LNHNV and YYDKDF (reference sequence). CDR3 length equals 14 residues. CDR3 sequence: CATSYRDLQDTQYF. The CDR3 nucleotides are TGTGCCACCAGTTACCGGGACTTGCAAGATACGCAGTATTTT.

This sequence joins TRBV4-3 and TRBJ2-2, with 9 bases fitting TRBD2. The germline V gene has CDR1 LGHNA and CDR2 YSLEER. J was trimmed by 0 bases and V by 4 bases; bases with no gene match: 6. This CDR3 contains 17 residues. The CDR3 DNA is TGCGCCAGCAGCCGGGGTAGCGGGGGAACGAACACCGGGGAGCTGTTTTTT. This translates into CASSRGSGGTNTGELFF.

The chain is built from TRBV9 and TRBJ2-5; perhaps TRBD2 as D (5 bases). V was pared by 2 bases and J by 5 bases, with 16 bases between. Germline CDR1 reads SGDLS; CDR2 reads YYNGEE. The CDR3 contains 15 residues. The CDR3 DNA sequence: TGTGCCAGCAGCGTCATCTCTAGCAGTGTGGAGACCCAGTACTTC. Residues: CASSVISSSVETQYF. The variable domain in full, with the rest retrieved from reference TRBV9 and TRBJ2-5, is DSGVTQTPKHLITATGQRVTLRCSPRSGDLSVYWYQQSLDQGLQFLIQYYNGEERAKGNILERFSAQQFPDLHSELNLSSLELGDSALYFCASSVISSSVETQYFGPGTRLLVL.

The gene calls are TRBV7-9 and TRBJ1-2; 7 bases map to TRBD1. The CDR3 is made up of 16 amino acids. J lost 4 bases, V lost 6 bases, and 14 bases had no gene match. Germline V gives CDR1 SEHNR, CDR2 FQNEAQ (reference sequence). The CDR3, as DNA: TGTGCCAGCAGTCTTGAAACGGGGACAGCCTTCTATGGCTACACCTTC. Translated: CASSLETGTAFYGYTF. Complete variable domain (other parts from reference TRBV7-9 and TRBJ1-2): DTGVSQNPRHKITKRGQNVTFRCDPISEHNRLYWYRQTLGQGPEFLTYFQNEAQLEKSRLLSDRFSAERPKGSFSTLEIQRTEQGDSAMYLCASSLETGTAFYGYTFGSGTRLTVV.

V and J are TRBV7-9 and TRBJ1-5, with 7 nucleotides matching TRBD1. The germline V gene has CDR1 SEHNR and CDR2 FQNEAQ (reference sequence). V lost 5 bases and J lost 3; bases outside the gene matches: 7. This CDR3 spans 15 amino acids. For the CDR3, the DNA is TGTGCCAGCAGCGGAATCGGGACAGACAATCAGCCCCAGCATTTT. Translated, it gives CASSGIGTDNQPQHF.

This chain connects TRBV9 to TRBJ1-2, with 7 bases matching TRBD1. Losses at the gene ends were 4 bases for V and 7 bases for J; bases not matched to a gene: 19. This CDR3 spans 17 amino acids. Germline values: CDR1 SGDLS, CDR2 YYNGEE. In DNA, the CDR3 is TGTGCCAGCAGCCCCTCGTTGACAGGGTCACTACTCGGTGGCTACACCTTC. It translates to CASSPSLTGSLLGGYTF. Variable domain in full (rest from reference TRBV9 and TRBJ1-2): DSGVTQTPKHLITATGQRVTLRCSPRSGDLSVYWYQQSLDQGLQFLIQYYNGEERAKGNILERFSAQQFPDLHSELNLSSLELGDSALYFCASSPSLTGSLLGGYTFGSGTRLTVV.

The rearrangement uses TRBV6-6 and TRBJ1-6; no reliable D call. The germline V gene encodes CDR1 MNHNY and CDR2 SVGAGI (reference sequence). Deletions cut 4 bases from V and 6 bases from J, with 10 bases between. The CDR3 length is 14 residues. This CDR3 is CASSSYSFNSPLHF. CDR3 sequence (DNA): TGTGCCAGCAGTTCGTATAGTTTTAATTCACCCCTCCACTTT.

This sequence joins TRBV11-3 and TRBJ2-5; D unresolved. CDR1 SGHNT and CDR2 YENEEA come from the germline V gene. The V end was cut by 6 bases, the J end by 0 bases, with 8 bases between. This CDR3 comprises 13 residues. CDR3 DNA: TGTGCCAGCAGATCTCGGTACCAAGAGACCCAGTACTTC. Residues: CASRSRYQETQYF.

The CDR3: CASSRTRTGNTEAFF. CDR3 in DNA: TGTGCCAGCAGCCGAACTAGGACAGGGAACACTGAAGCTTTCTTT. This chain uses TRBV27 with TRBJ1-1; 7 bases are a match to TRBD1. The V gene end was trimmed by 6 bases and the J gene end by 1 base; junction bases not matched to a gene: 8. The germline V gene has CDR1 MNHEY and CDR2 SMNVEV (reference sequence). The CDR3 length is 15 residues.

The V and J genes are TRBV29-1 and TRBJ2-3; 8 positions agree with TRBD1. There are 13 residues in the CDR3. Losses at the gene ends were 4 bases for V and 2 bases for J; bases not matched to a gene: 2. The germline CDR1 and CDR2 sequences are SQVTM and ANQGSEA. The CDR3 spells CSVVQGATDTQYF. CDR3 DNA sequence: TGCAGCGTTGTTCAGGGGGCCACAGATACGCAGTATTTT.

This chain connects TRBV11-2 to TRBJ2-7, with a tentative D call TRBD1 (6 bases). The CDR3 runs to 13 residues. V shed 4 bases and J shed 5 bases, with 12 bases lying between them. The V gene's germline CDR1 is SGHAT and CDR2 FQNNGV. The CDR3 nucleotides read TGTGCCAGCAGCTCCTTCAGGGGCAACGAGCAGTACTTC. Its translation is CASSSFRGNEQYF.

This chain links TRBV5-1 with TRBJ2-1, with D maybe TRBD2 (6 bases). The CDR3 has 13 amino acids. Trimming removed 0 bases from V and 7 bases from J, with 8 bases in between. Per the germline V gene, CDR1 is SGHRS and CDR2 is YFSETQ. This CDR3 is CASSLVRGNEQFF. CDR3 bases: TGCGCCAGCAGCTTGGTTCGGGGGAATGAGCAGTTCTTC.

The V call is TRBV30, the J call TRBJ1-2; D not resolved. The germline V gene encodes CDR1 GTSNPN and CDR2 SVGIG (reference sequence). The CDR3 sequence is 15 residues long. V lost 3 bases and J 5 bases, leaving 19 bases between the germline ends. For the CDR3, the DNA is TGTGCCTGGAGAACACTCGTCGCGGAGCCTTATGGCTACACCTTC. Translating it yields CAWRTLVAEPYGYTF.

The rearrangement links TRBV7-2 to TRBJ1-1, with D maybe TRBD1 (6 bases). Trimming left V 5 bases short and J 4 bases short, with 17 bases between. Germline V gives CDR1 SGHTA, CDR2 FQGNSA. CDR3 length equals 15 residues. In DNA, the CDR3 is TGTGCCAGCAGCCCTAGCGGGGCCAGGGGCACTGAAGCTTTCTTT. It is translated as CASSPSGARGTEAFF.

The chain recombines TRBV28 with TRBJ1-4; D is undetermined. The V gene's germline CDR1 is MDHEN and CDR2 SYDVKM. This CDR3 spans 14 amino acids. V lost 8 bases and J 6 bases, leaving 16 bases between the germline ends. The CDR3 loop is CASWDGGRDEKLFF. CDR3 DNA: TGTGCCAGCTGGGATGGAGGGCGAGATGAAAAACTGTTTTTT.

J is TRBJ1-4 and V is TRBV2, with 8 bases aligning to TRBD1. Germline lookup yields CDR1 SNHLY and CDR2 FYNNEI. Trimming removed 9 bases from V and 10 bases from J; junction bases left unmatched: 7. There are 12 residues in the CDR3. CDR3 in amino acids: CASKRQGLKLFF. In nucleotides, the CDR3 is TGTGCCAGTAAGAGACAGGGGTTAAAACTGTTTTTT.

The chain couples TRBV7-6 to TRBJ1-6; D gene unclear. CDR3 size: 16 residues. The germline V gene has CDR1 SGHVS and CDR2 FNYEAQ. V was pared by 4 bases and J by 9 bases, with 19 bases between. The CDR3 loop reads CASSSDAAARGSPLHF. CDR3 bases: TGTGCCAGCAGCTCGGACGCGGCCGCACGGGGTTCACCCCTCCACTTT.

This clone has more than one count but fewer than ten. V and J are TRBV7-9 and TRBJ2-2; 7 bases align to TRBD1. There are 15 residues in the CDR3. Looked up from germline, CDR1 is SEHNR and CDR2 is FQNEAQ (reference sequence). After removal of 6 bases from V and 1 base from J, the junction contained 5 bases not matched to a gene. The CDR3 is CASRGDRVNTGELFF. For the CDR3, the DNA is TGTGCCAGCAGGGGGGACAGAGTGAACACCGGGGAGCTGTTTTTT.

The chain has TRBV9 and TRBJ2-5, with D possibly TRBD2 on 6 matching bases. V shed 2 bases and J shed 1 base, with 9 bases lying between them. Germline CDR1 reads SGDLS; CDR2 reads YYNGEE. This CDR3 has 14 amino acids. The chain's CDR3 is CASSVGGLQETQYF. CDR3 in DNA: TGTGCCAGCAGCGTCGGGGGACTCCAAGAGACCCAGTACTTC.

A single count supports this clone. The chain links TRBV30 to TRBJ2-5; D possibly corresponds to TRBD2 (5 bases). V was trimmed by 0 bases and J by 2 bases, leaving 7 bases between them. The CDR3 sequence is 13 residues long. The germline gives CDR1 GTSNPN, CDR2 SVGIG (reference sequence). Written as DNA, the CDR3 is TGTGCCTGGAGTGTCGGCGGGCAAGAGACCCAGTACTTC. It specifies CAWSVGGQETQYF.

The V call is TRBV5-6, the J call TRBJ2-5; TRBD2 agrees at 14 bases. Germline-derived CDR1 and CDR2 are SGHDT and YYEEEE. The V segment lost 3 bases and the J segment 5 bases; nucleotides outside the gene matches: 9. The CDR3 sequence is 17 residues long. The CDR3 nucleotides read TGTGCCAGCAGCTGGGGCGGACTAGCGGGAGGCGGGGAGACCCAGTACTTC. Translated, it gives CASSWGGLAGGGETQYF.

The V gene is TRBV19, the J gene TRBJ1-5; D unresolved. Trimming removed 3 bases at V and 0 bases at J, with 9 bases between. The germline CDR1 and CDR2 sequences are LNHDA and SQIVND (reference sequence). The length of the CDR3 is 15 residues. The CDR3 DNA is TGTGCCAGTAGTATGGGAGGGCTTAGCAATCAGCCCCAGCATTTT. This codes for CASSMGGLSNQPQHF. The full variable domain, with the rest looked up from reference TRBV19 and TRBJ1-5, is DGGITQSPKYLFRKEGQNVTLSCEQNLNHDAMYWYRQDPGQGLRLIYYSQIVNDFQKGDIAEGYSVSREKKESFPLTVTSAQKNPTAFYLCASSMGGLSNQPQHFGDGTRLSIL.

The chain joins TRBV15 to TRBJ2-7; 10 bases map to TRBD1. Germline CDR1 is LNHNV and CDR2 is YYDKDF (reference sequence). After removal of 3 bases from V and 4 bases from J, the junction contained 6 bases not matched to a gene. The CDR3 runs 15 residues. In nucleotides, the CDR3 is TGTGCCACCAGCAGGTCCGGGACAGGGGAATACGAGCAGTACTTC. It codes for CATSRSGTGEYEQYF.

The V call is TRBV4-3, the J call TRBJ2-1, with D possibly TRBD1 on 5 matching bases. Germline V gene lookup returns CDR1 LGHNA and CDR2 YSLEER. The CDR3 totals 15 residues. V was clipped by 0 bases and J by 9 bases, with 15 bases between them. The CDR3 region is CASSQEAGLESEQFF. In DNA, the CDR3 is TGCGCCAGCAGCCAAGAGGCAGGGCTGGAGAGTGAGCAGTTCTTC.

The chain couples TRBV2 to TRBJ1-2; possible D gene TRBD1, 6 bases. CDR1 is SNHLY and CDR2 is FYNNEI in the germline V gene. The CDR3 spans 13 residues. V was cut by 2 bases and J by 7 bases, with 11 bases left in between. CDR3 sequence (DNA): TGTGCCAGCAGTGAATCGGGGGGCAGTGGCTACACCTTC. Translated, it gives CASSESGGSGYTF.

In this sample, this clone turned up once. J is TRBJ2-7 and V is TRBV19, with TRBD2 identical over 7 bases. CDR1 LNHDA and CDR2 SQIVND come from the germline V gene (reference sequence). The CDR3 loop spans 14 amino acids. V was clipped by 4 bases and J by 1 base; unmatched bases: 4. This chain's CDR3 is CASSRGGTSYEQYF. The CDR3 DNA reads as TGTGCCAGTAGTAGGGGGGGGACTTCCTACGAGCAGTACTTC. Combining the CDR3 with reference TRBV19 and TRBJ2-7 gives the whole variable domain DGGITQSPKYLFRKEGQNVTLSCEQNLNHDAMYWYRQDPGQGLRLIYYSQIVNDFQKGDIAEGYSVSREKKESFPLTVTSAQKNPTAFYLCASSRGGTSYEQYFGPGTRLTVT.

The V call is TRBV13, the J call TRBJ2-7, with D possibly TRBD2 on 6 matching bases. The length of the CDR3 is 12 residues. The V and J ends lost 3 bases and 13 bases respectively, with 16 bases between them. The germline CDR1 and CDR2 sequences are PRHDT and FYEKMQ (reference sequence). In nucleotides, the CDR3 is TGTGCCAGCAGCTTCCTGGCACGGGAGACCTACTTC. Amino acid sequence: CASSFLARETYF.